These 3 T cell receptor beta chains came from one sample sequenced in a study of blood T cell repertoires in COVID-19. The protocol was immunoSEQ multiplex PCR, while the TCRdb copy is restricted to in-frame clones and leaves out a portion. There are around 140,000 clones in the sample; approximately 85% occur only once, and 1.8% lies in the top ten. Sample: peripheral blood. The receptors shown here come from a man between 65 and 85 years old with acute or convalescent COVID-19.

The rearrangement links TRBV19 to TRBJ2-1; D is possibly TRBD1 (5 bases). The germline gives CDR1 LNHDA, CDR2 SQIVND (reference sequence). The CDR3 has 15 residues. V shed 4 bases and J shed 6 bases, with 16 bases lying between them. The CDR3, as DNA: TGTGCCAGTAGTACCGGACAAGGTATGCCCAATGAGCAGTTCTTC. It is translated as CASSTGQGMPNEQFF.

The chain uses TRBV7-8 and TRBJ2-3; TRBD2 might be the D (6 bases). V was cut by 2 bases and J by 6 bases, with 21 bases left in between. The CDR3 loop spans 17 amino acids. Germline CDR1 and CDR2: SGHVS and FQNEAQ. The CDR3 coding sequence is TGTGCCAGCAGCTTACCTACTAGCACAGCCATGGGGGATACGCAGTATTTT. Protein sequence: CASSLPTSTAMGDTQYF. The full variable domain, in which reference TRBV7-8 and TRBJ2-3 provide the parts outside the CDR3, is GAGVSQSPRYKVAKRGQDVALRCDPISGHVSLFWYQQALGQGPEFLTYFQNEAQLDKSGLPSDRFFAERPEGSVSTLKIQRTQQEDSAVYLCASSLPTSTAMGDTQYFGPGTRLTVL.

This sequence joins TRBV9 and TRBJ2-7; 7 bases match TRBD2. V lost 7 bases to trimming and J lost 3 bases; unmatched junction nucleotides: 4. The CDR3 covers 12 residues. Germline CDR1 SGDLS, CDR2 YYNGEE. The CDR3 region has the DNA TGTGCCAGCTCCCGGACTAGCTACGAGCAGTACTTC. Its translation: CASSRTSYEQYF.